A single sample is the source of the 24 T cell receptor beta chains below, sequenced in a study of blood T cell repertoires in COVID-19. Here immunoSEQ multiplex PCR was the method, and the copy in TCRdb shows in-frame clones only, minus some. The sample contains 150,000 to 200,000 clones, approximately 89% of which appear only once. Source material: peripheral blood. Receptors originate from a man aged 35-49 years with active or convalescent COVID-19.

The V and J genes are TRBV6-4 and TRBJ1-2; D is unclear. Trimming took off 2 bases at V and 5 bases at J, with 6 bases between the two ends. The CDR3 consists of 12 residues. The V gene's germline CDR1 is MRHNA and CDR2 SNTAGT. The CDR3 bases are TGTGCCAGCAGTGACAACTATTATGGCTACACCTTC. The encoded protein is CASSDNYYGYTF.

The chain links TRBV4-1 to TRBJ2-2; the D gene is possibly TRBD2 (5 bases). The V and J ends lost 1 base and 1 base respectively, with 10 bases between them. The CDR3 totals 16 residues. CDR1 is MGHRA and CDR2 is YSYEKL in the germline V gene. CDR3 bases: TGCGCCAGCAGCCAAGTTTTCGCGGGGAACACCGGGGAGCTGTTTTTT. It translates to CASSQVFAGNTGELFF.

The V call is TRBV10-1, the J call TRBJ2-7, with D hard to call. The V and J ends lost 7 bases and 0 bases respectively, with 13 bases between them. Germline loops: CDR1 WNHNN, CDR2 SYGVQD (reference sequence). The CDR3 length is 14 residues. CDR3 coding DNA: TGCGCCAGCAACGGCCTGCGGAGCTCCTACGAGCAGTACTTC. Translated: CASNGLRSSYEQYF.

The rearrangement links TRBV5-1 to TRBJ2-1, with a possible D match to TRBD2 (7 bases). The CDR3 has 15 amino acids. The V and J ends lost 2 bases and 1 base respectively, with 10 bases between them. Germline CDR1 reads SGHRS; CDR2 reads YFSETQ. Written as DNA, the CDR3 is TGCGCCAGCAGCTTCAAGGGGGGGTCCTACAATGAGCAGTTCTTC. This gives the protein CASSFKGGSYNEQFF.

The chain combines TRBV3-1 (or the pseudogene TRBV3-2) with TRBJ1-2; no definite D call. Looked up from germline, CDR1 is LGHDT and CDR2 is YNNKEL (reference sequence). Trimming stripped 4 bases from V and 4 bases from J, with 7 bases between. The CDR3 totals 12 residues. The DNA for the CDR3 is TGTGCCAGCAGCCGACCAGGCTATGGCTACACCTTC. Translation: CASSRPGYGYTF.

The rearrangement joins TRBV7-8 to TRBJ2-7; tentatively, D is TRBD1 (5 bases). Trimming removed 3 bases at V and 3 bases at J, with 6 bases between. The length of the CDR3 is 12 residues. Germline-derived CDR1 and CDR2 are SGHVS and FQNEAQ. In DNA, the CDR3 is TGTGCCAGCAGCTTTGACAGCTACGAGCAGTACTTC. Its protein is CASSFDSYEQYF.

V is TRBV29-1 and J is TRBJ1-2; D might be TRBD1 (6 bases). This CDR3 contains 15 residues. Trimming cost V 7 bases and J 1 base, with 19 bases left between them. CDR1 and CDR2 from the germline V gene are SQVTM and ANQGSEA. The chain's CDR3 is CSADYGNRVNYGYTF. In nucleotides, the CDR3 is TGCAGCGCCGATTATGGGAACAGGGTTAACTATGGCTACACCTTC.

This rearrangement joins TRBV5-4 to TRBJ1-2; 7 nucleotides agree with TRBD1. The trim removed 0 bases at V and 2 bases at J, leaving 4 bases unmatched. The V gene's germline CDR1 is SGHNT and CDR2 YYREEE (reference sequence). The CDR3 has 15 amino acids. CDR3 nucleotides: TGTGCCAGCAGCTTGGGAACAGGGGACAACTATGGCTACACCTTC. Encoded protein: CASSLGTGDNYGYTF.

This chain's CDR3 is CSASSGRSNQPQHF. In DNA form, the CDR3 reads TGCAGTGCTAGTAGCGGGAGGAGCAATCAGCCCCAGCATTTT. This sequence joins TRBV20-1 and TRBJ1-5; unclear D gene. The V gene lost 3 bases and the J gene lost 1 base, with 10 bases spanning the gap. Germline CDR1 DFQATT, CDR2 SNEGSKA (reference sequence). The CDR3 consists of 14 residues.

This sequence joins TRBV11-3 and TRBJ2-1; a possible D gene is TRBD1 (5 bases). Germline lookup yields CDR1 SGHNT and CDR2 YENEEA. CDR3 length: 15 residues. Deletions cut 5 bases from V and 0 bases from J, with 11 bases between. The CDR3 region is CASSQKDSSYNEQFF. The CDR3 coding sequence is TGTGCCAGCAGCCAAAAAGACAGCTCCTACAATGAGCAGTTCTTC.

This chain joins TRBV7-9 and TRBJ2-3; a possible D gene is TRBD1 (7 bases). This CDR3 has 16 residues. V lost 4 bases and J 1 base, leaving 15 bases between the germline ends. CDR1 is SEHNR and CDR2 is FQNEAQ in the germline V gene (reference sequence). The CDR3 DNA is TGTGCCAGCAGCTGGATGGAGGGGGCAGGCACAGATACGCAGTATTTT. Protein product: CASSWMEGAGTDTQYF.

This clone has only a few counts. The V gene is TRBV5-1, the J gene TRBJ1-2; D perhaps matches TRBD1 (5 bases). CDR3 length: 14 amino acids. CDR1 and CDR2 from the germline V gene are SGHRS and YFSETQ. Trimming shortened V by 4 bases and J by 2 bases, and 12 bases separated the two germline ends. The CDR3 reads CASSQMQGNYGYTF. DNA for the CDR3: TGCGCCAGCAGCCAAATGCAGGGCAACTATGGCTACACCTTC.

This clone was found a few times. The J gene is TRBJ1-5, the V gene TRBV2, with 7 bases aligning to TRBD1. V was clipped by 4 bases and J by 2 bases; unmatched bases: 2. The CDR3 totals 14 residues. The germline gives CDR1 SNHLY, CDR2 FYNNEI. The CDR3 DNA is TGTGCCAGCAGTGTCGGGACAGGCAATCAGCCCCAGCATTTT. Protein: CASSVGTGNQPQHF.

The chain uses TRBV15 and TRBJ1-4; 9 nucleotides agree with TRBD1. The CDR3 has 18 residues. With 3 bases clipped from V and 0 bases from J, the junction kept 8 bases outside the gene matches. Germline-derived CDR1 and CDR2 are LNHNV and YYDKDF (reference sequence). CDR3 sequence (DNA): TGTGCCACCAGCAGGCCGACAGGGGGACTTACAACTAATGAAAAACTGTTTTTT. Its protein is CATSRPTGGLTTNEKLFF.

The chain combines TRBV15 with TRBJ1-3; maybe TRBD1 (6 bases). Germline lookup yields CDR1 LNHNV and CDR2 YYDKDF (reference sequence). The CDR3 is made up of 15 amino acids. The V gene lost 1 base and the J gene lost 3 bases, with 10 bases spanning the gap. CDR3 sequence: CATSRGGRNGNTIYF. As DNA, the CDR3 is TGTGCCACCAGCAGAGGGGGGCGTAATGGAAACACCATATATTTT.

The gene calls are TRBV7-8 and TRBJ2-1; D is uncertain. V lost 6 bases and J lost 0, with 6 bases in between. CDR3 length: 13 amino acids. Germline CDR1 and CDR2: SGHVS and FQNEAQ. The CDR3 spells CASSDISYNEQFF. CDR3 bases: TGTGCCAGCAGTGACATCTCCTACAATGAGCAGTTCTTC.

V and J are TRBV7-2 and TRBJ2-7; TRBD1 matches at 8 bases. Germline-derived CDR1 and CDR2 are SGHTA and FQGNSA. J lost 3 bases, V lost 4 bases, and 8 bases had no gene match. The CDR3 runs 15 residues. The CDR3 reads CASSSNRDRFYEQYF. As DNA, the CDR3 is TGTGCCAGCAGCTCGAACCGGGACAGGTTCTACGAGCAGTACTTC.

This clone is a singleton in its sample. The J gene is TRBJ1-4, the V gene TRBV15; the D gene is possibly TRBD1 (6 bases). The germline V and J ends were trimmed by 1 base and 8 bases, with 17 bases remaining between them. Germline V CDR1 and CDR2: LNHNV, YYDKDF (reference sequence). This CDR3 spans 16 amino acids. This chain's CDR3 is CATSRGVVTGREKLFF. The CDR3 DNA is TGTGCCACCAGCAGAGGGGTCGTGACAGGCCGCGAAAAACTGTTTTTT.

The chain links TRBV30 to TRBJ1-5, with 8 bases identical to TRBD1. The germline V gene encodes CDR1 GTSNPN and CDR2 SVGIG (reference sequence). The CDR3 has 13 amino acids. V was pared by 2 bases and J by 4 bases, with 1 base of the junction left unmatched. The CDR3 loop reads CAWSTGGNQPQHF. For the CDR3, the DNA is TGTGCCTGGAGTACAGGGGGTAATCAGCCCCAGCATTTT.

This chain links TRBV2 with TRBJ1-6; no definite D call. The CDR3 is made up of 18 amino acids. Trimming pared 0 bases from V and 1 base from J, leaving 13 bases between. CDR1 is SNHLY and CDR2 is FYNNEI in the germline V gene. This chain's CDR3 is CASSEALVARSYNSPLHF. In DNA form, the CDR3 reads TGTGCCAGCAGTGAAGCGCTTGTGGCTAGGTCCTATAATTCACCCCTCCACTTT.

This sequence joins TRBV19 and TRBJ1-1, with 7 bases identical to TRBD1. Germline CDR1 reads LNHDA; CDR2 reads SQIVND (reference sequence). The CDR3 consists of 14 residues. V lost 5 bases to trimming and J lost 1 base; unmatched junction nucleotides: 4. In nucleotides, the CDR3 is TGTGCCAGTAGTTGGGACAGTCAGAACACTGAAGCTTTCTTT. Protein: CASSWDSQNTEAFF.

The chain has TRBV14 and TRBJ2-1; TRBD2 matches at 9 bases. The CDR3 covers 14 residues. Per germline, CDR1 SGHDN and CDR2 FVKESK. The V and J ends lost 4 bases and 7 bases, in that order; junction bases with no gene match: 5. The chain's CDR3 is CASSRGGAWNEQFF. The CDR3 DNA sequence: TGTGCCAGCAGCCGCGGGGGGGCATGGAATGAGCAGTTCTTC.

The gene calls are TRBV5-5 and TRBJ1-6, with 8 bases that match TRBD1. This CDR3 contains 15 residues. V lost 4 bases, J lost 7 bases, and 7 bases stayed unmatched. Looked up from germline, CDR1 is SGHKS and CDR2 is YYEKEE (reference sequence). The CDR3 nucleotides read TGTGCCAGCAGCCAGAGACAGGGGAGGAATTCACCCCTCCACTTT. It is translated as CASSQRQGRNSPLHF.

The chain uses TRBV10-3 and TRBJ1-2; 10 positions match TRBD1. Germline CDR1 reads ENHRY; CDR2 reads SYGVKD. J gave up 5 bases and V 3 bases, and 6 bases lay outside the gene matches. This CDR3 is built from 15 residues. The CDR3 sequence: CAISDRDRGGYGYTF. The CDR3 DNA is TGTGCCATCAGTGATAGGGACAGGGGAGGGTATGGCTACACCTTC.